This passage covers 21 T cell receptor beta chains from one sample sequenced in a study of post-analysis software for immune sequencing data. Unique molecular identifiers were present in the TCR beta cDNA libraries. TCRdb itself ran the PCR reads through MiXCR, one entry per CDR3 protein. The table records roughly 200,000 distinct CDR3 sequences, roughly 30% of them present only once. Findings and limits, study-wide: Patients showed TRBV5-6, TRBV5-1 and TRBV20-1 among a few TRBV segments more frequent than in controls.

No antigens are known for them. The specimen was blood. The receptors come from a girl aged 2-17 years with multiple sclerosis.

In the case of this clonotype: One base away lies a much larger clone, so this may be a sequencing read error. CDR3 DNA sequence: TGTGCCAGCAGCCAAGATGAAGGCAGCTTCTCCCACAATGAGCAGTTCTTC. This translates into CASSQDEGSFSHNEQFF. The chain employs TRBV3-1 and TRBJ2-1; D gene unclear. CDR1 LGHDT and CDR2 YNNKEL come from the germline V gene (reference sequence). CDR3 length: 17 amino acids.

The V gene is TRBV12-3 or TRBV12-4, the J gene TRBJ1-2; maybe TRBD1 (5 bases). V lost 5 bases, J lost 8 bases, and 9 bases lay in between. CDR3 size: 11 residues. CDR3 sequence (DNA): TGTGCCAGCAGTAGAGGGGAAGGCTACACCTTC. Translated, it gives CASSRGEGYTF.

This clonotype appeared many times. The chain is built from TRBV4-1 and TRBJ2-7; 10 bases are a match to TRBD1. CDR3 length: 15 amino acids. Germline-derived CDR1 and CDR2 are MGHRA and YSYEKL. V lost 0 bases and J lost 2; bases outside the gene matches: 1. CDR3 sequence reads: CASSQEGTGAYEQYF. Here the CDR3 DNA reads TGCGCCAGCAGCCAAGAAGGGACAGGGGCCTACGAGCAGTACTTC.

At least ten counts were recorded for this clonotype. This sequence joins TRBV3-1 and TRBJ1-2; D might be TRBD1 (6 bases). V lost 0 bases to trimming and J lost 7 bases, with 9 bases between them. The CDR3 spans 13 residues. From germline, CDR1 is LGHDT and CDR2 YNNKEL (reference sequence). The CDR3: CASSQDGGLGYTF. CDR3 in DNA: TGTGCCAGCAGCCAAGACGGGGGCCTTGGCTACACCTTC.

This chain joins TRBV5-1 and TRBJ1-1; D is unresolved. The CDR3 sequence is 12 residues long. The germline V gene has CDR1 SGHRS and CDR2 YFSETQ. The ends were cut back, 4 bases at V and 2 bases at J, with 6 bases in the middle. The CDR3 coding sequence is TGCGCCAGCAGCGAGAGTAACACTGAAGCTTTCTTT. It yields the protein CASSESNTEAFF. The entire variable domain, with the rest obtained from reference TRBV5-1 and TRBJ1-1, is as follows: KAGVTQTPRYLIKTRGQQVTLSCSPISGHRSVSWYQQTPGQGLQFLFEYFSETQRNKGNFPGRFSGRQFSNSRSEMNVSTLELGDSALYLCASSESNTEAFFGQGTRLTVV.

Notes on this clonotype: Possible read error: a much larger clone is one base away. The chain has TRBV20-1 and TRBJ2-1, with 8 bases matching TRBD2. The CDR3 consists of 20 residues. Germline lookup yields CDR1 DFQATT and CDR2 SNEGSKA (reference sequence). Trimming cost V 1 base and J 4 bases; bases outside gene matches: 21. The CDR3 loop reads CSARAGGTIAGRGNYNEQFF. The CDR3 bases are TGCAGTGCTAGAGCCGGAGGGACTATAGCGGGAAGGGGGAATTACAATGAGCAGTTCTTC.

The rearrangement links TRBV30 to TRBJ2-7, with 7 bases fitting TRBD2. J gave up 3 bases and V 1 base, and 6 bases lay outside the gene matches. This CDR3 comprises 14 residues. Per germline, CDR1 GTSNPN and CDR2 SVGIG (reference sequence). The chain's CDR3 is CAWSGMGGSYEQYF. The CDR3 DNA sequence: TGTGCCTGGAGTGGGATGGGCGGGAGCTACGAGCAGTACTTC.

As regards this clonotype: A much bigger clone sits one base away, suggesting this may be a read error. This chain joins TRBV7-8 and TRBJ2-7; 8 nucleotides match TRBD1. Germline V gene sequence: CDR1 SGHVS, CDR2 FQNEAQ. This CDR3 comprises 15 residues. In nucleotides, the CDR3 is TGTGCCAGCAACAACCAGGACAGGGCGTCCTGCGAGCAGTACTTC. Protein sequence: CASNNQDRASCEQYF.

This clonotype was detected ten times or more. The chain couples TRBV7-6 to TRBJ2-5, with unresolved D. V gave up 5 bases and J gave up 5 bases, with 18 bases separating them. CDR1 is SGHVS and CDR2 is FNYEAQ in the germline V gene. The CDR3 covers 15 residues. The CDR3 reads CASSASVTTVETQYF. CDR3 in DNA: TGTGCCAGCAGCGCCTCAGTGACGACCGTGGAGACCCAGTACTTC. The full variable domain, its missing parts supplied by reference TRBV7-6 and TRBJ2-5, is GAGVSQSPRYKVTKRGQDVALRCDPISGHVSLYWYRQALGQGPEFLTYFNYEAQQDKSGLPNDRFSAERPEGSISTLTIQRTEQRDSAMYRCASSASVTTVETQYFGPGTRLLVL.

V usage is TRBV24-1 and J usage is TRBJ2-2, with 7 bases fitting TRBD2. From germline, CDR1 is KGHDR and CDR2 SFDVKD. The CDR3 is 14 residues long. The trim removed 5 bases at V and 7 bases at J, leaving 6 bases unmatched. This chain's CDR3 is CATSVGGTSGELFF. CDR3 in DNA: TGTGCCACCAGTGTGGGAGGGACGAGCGGGGAGCTGTTTTTT.

This clonotype was detected a few times. Because the CDR3's place on the DNA is in doubt, the DNA is left out and the CDR3 is given as listed by TCRdb. The rearrangement links TRBV29-1 to TRBJ2-6; the table's TRBD1 call for D was not verified on the DNA. Germline CDR1 is SQVTM and CDR2 is ANQGSEA. The CDR3 comprises 16 residues, both ends counted. The CDR3 here is CSVVGGGSSGANVRTF.

J is TRBJ2-3 and V is TRBV29-1; 9 bases map to TRBD2. V gave up 8 bases and J gave up 0 bases; unmatched junction bases: 9. The CDR3 contains 15 residues. The germline V gene encodes CDR1 SQVTM and CDR2 ANQGSEA. The CDR3 nucleotides read TGCAGCAGCTTGACTAGCGGAGCTAGCACAGATACGCAGTATTTT. It encodes CSSLTSGASTDTQYF.

V and J are TRBV10-3 and TRBJ2-5; TRBD2 matches at 7 bases. V trimming: 6 bases; J trimming: 11 bases; junction bases outside the gene matches: 12. From germline, CDR1 is ENHRY and CDR2 SYGVKD. The CDR3 has 13 residues. CDR3 amino acids: CAIRSRGVNEQYF. The DNA for the CDR3 is TGTGCCATCAGGAGTCGGGGGGTGAATGAGCAGTACTTC.

J is TRBJ2-7 and V is TRBV14; 7 bases fit TRBD1. V shed 9 bases and J 3 bases; nucleotides not matched to a gene: 11. This CDR3 has 14 residues. The germline CDR1 and CDR2 sequences are SGHDN and FVKESK. The chain's CDR3 is CASSEGQSFYEQYF. CDR3 coding DNA: TGTGCCAGTAGCGAGGGACAGTCTTTCTACGAGCAGTACTTC.

This clonotype was observed many times. V and J are TRBV20-1 and TRBJ1-2; 9 bases are a match to TRBD1. This CDR3 has 14 residues. Germline V gene lookup returns CDR1 DFQATT and CDR2 SNEGSKA (reference sequence). V shed 1 base, J shed 1 base, and the junction held 1 base outside the gene matches. CDR3 DNA sequence: TGCAGTGCTAGAGCGGACAGGGGTAACTATGGCTACACCTTC. It encodes CSARADRGNYGYTF.

This clonotype was recorded many times. The CDR3 bases are TGTGCCAGCAGCTTAGGGTCAGGGGGCTTCTACGAGCAGTACTTC. Its translation: CASSLGSGGFYEQYF. The chain has TRBV7-2 and TRBJ2-7, with 8 positions matching TRBD1. The V and J ends lost 1 base and 3 bases, in that order; junction bases with no gene match: 5. Looked up from germline, CDR1 is SGHTA and CDR2 is FQGNSA. The CDR3 spans 15 residues.

This clonotype was detected a few times. The junction departs from germline at one end; a sequencing error may be responsible. The genes are TRBV6-5 and TRBJ1-1; possible D gene TRBD1, 5 bases. Looked up from germline, CDR1 is MNHEY and CDR2 is SVGAGI. CDR3 length: 13 amino acids. This CDR3 reads CASSYAGAHEAFF. The CDR3 DNA reads as TGTGCCAGCAGTTACGCCGGGGCCCACGAAGCGTTCTTT.

The sample holds many counts of this clonotype. The chain has TRBV25-1 and TRBJ1-2, with unresolved D. This CDR3 region has 9 residues. V lost 8 bases and J lost 4, with 2 bases in between. From germline, CDR1 is MGHDK and CDR2 SYGVNS. As DNA, the CDR3 is TGTGCCAGCCGCTATGGCTACACCTTC. Its translation is CASRYGYTF.

The genes are TRBV5-1 and TRBJ2-7; no clear D. Between the trimmed V and J ends, which lost 5 bases and 8 bases, there was a span of 17 bases. This CDR3 is built from 13 residues. Per the germline V gene, CDR1 is SGHRS and CDR2 is YFSETQ. DNA of the CDR3: TGCGCCAGCAGTTCCTCGGGCCACCTCAAGCAGTACTTC. As protein: CASSSSGHLKQYF. The whole variable domain, filled in from reference TRBV5-1 and TRBJ2-7, reads KAGVTQTPRYLIKTRGQQVTLSCSPISGHRSVSWYQQTPGQGLQFLFEYFSETQRNKGNFPGRFSGRQFSNSRSEMNVSTLELGDSALYLCASSSSGHLKQYFGPGTRLTVT.

In this sample, this clonotype turned up a few times. The V call is TRBV5-1, the J call TRBJ1-2; D is unresolved. V was cut by 0 bases and J by 6 bases, with 12 bases left in between. The CDR3 is made up of 14 amino acids. In germline, CDR1 is SGHRS, CDR2 YFSETQ. Here the CDR3 reads CASSLGTAKDGYTF. The DNA for the CDR3 is TGCGCCAGCAGCTTGGGAACAGCGAAGGATGGCTACACCTTC.

This clonotype was seen repeatedly, ten times or more. The chain joins TRBV5-1 to TRBJ2-7, with 7 positions matching TRBD2. Per the germline V gene, CDR1 is SGHRS and CDR2 is YFSETQ. The V gene end was trimmed by 0 bases and the J gene end by 7 bases; junction bases not matched to a gene: 10. There are 15 residues in the CDR3. CDR3 nucleotides: TGCGCCAGCAGCTTGGATCGCCTTTCGGGGGGTGAGCAGTACTTC. Amino acid sequence: CASSLDRLSGGEQYF. Complete variable domain (other parts from reference TRBV5-1 and TRBJ2-7): KAGVTQTPRYLIKTRGQQVTLSCSPISGHRSVSWYQQTPGQGLQFLFEYFSETQRNKGNFPGRFSGRQFSNSRSEMNVSTLELGDSALYLCASSLDRLSGGEQYFGPGTRLTVT.